The clone carrying this TCR beta chain was recorded at least ten times. Its antigen is not known. The record originates from a study of post-analysis software for immune sequencing data. Study summary: The cohort encompassed relapsing-remitting, secondary progressive and progressive-relapsing multiple sclerosis disease courses.

Unique-molecular-identifier-tagged TCR beta cDNA libraries were used. TCRdb ran MiXCR on the PCR reads and lists one entry per CDR3 protein. The sample gives hundreds of thousands of distinct CDR3 sequences, approximately 30% of which show up once; 0.55% to 0.65% is in the top ten. General study points: Elevated frequency relative to controls characterized several TRBV segments in patients, TRBV5-6, TRBV5-1 and TRBV20-1 among them. Multiple sclerosis was associated with a significant reduction in normalized Chao1 diversity relative to controls.

This CDR3 spans 17 amino acids. Germline loops: CDR1 MGHRA, CDR2 YSYEKL. V was clipped by 2 bases and J by 2 bases; unmatched bases: 10. The sample was blood. J is TRBJ2-5 and V is TRBV4-1; 8 bases agree with TRBD2. This TCR was recovered from a girl between 10 and 17 years old with multiple sclerosis. The CDR3 DNA is TGCGCCAGCAGCCAATTGCTAGGTAGCGGGATGCAAGAGACCCAGTACTTC. Residues: CASSQLLGSGMQETQYF.